The T cell receptor (beta chain) described here comes from a study of blood T cell repertoires in COVID-19. Study-wide background: COVID-19 samples, acute and convalescent, were from the United States, Italy and Spain. Sample material is recorded as cDNA or gDNA derived from T cells, B-cell-depleted T cells, or PBMCs.

Per the study methods: Reference gene primers were amplified, and this amplification served to estimate nucleated cell counts. Produced via immunoSEQ multiplex PCR; TCRdb's table is partial and in-frame only. V, J and clone size reflect that table, while D and trimming were determined from the DNA. The sample includes a few hundred thousand clones, roughly 83% of them seen just once. CDR3 length: 14 amino acids. J gave up 7 bases and V 4 bases, and 2 bases lay outside the gene matches. CDR1 MNHEY and CDR2 SMNVEV come from the germline V gene (reference sequence). The chain uses TRBV27 and TRBJ1-6; 9 bases map to TRBD1. What was sequenced was peripheral blood. The TCR was taken from a woman between 50 and 59 years old with acute or convalescent COVID-19. The CDR3 bases are TGTGCCAGCAGTTGGGACAGGGTGAATTCACCCCTCCACTTT. This codes for CASSWDRVNSPLHF.